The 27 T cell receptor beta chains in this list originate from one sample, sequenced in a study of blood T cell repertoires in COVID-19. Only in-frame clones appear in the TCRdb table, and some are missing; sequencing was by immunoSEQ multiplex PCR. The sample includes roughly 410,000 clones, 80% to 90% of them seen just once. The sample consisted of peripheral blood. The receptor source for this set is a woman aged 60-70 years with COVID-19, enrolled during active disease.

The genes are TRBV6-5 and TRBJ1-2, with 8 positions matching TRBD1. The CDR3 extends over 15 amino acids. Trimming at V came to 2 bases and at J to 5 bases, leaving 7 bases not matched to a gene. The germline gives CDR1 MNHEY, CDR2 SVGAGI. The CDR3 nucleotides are TGTGCCAGCAGTTACGGACAGGGCGCACTTTATGGCTACACCTTC. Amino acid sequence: CASSYGQGALYGYTF.

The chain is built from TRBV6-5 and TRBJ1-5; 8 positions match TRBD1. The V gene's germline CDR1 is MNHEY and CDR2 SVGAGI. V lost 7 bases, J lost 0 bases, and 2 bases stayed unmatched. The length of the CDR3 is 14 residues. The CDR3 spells CASKQGVSNQPQHF. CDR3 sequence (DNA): TGTGCCAGCAAACAGGGGGTTAGCAATCAGCCCCAGCATTTT.

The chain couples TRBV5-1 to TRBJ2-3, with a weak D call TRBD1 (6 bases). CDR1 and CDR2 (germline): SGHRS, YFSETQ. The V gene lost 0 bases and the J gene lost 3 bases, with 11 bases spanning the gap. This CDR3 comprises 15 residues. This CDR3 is CASSLDRVHTDTQYF. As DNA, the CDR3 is TGCGCCAGCAGCTTGGACAGGGTACATACAGATACGCAGTATTTT.

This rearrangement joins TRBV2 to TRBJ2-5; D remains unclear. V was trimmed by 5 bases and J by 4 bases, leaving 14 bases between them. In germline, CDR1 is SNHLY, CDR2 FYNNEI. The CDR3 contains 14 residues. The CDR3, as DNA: TGTGCCAGCAGTCACTTTAGAGCTCGAGAGACCCAGTACTTC. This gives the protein CASSHFRARETQYF.

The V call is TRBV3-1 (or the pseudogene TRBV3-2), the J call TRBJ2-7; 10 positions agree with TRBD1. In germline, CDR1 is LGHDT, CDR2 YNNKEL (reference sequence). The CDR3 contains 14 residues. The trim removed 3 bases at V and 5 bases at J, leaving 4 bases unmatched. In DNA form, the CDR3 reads TGTGCCAGCAGCCACCGGGACAGGGGCCACGAGCAGTACTTC. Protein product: CASSHRDRGHEQYF.

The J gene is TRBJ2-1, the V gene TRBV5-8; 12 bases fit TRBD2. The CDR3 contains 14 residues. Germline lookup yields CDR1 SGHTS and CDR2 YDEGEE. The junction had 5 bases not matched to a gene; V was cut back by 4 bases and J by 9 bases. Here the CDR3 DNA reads TGTGCCAGCAGCCTAGCGGGGGGGCATGGTGAGCAGTTCTTC. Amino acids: CASSLAGGHGEQFF.

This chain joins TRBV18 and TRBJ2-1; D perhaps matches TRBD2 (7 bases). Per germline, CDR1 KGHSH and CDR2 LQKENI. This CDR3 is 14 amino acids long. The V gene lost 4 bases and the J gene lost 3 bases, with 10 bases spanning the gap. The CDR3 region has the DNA TGTGCCAGCTCACGAGGGGGGGTCTACAATGAGCAGTTCTTC. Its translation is CASSRGGVYNEQFF.

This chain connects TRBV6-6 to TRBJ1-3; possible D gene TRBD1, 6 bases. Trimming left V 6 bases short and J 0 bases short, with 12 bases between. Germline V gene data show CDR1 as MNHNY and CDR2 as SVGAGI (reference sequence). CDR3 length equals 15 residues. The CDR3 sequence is CASSPGHNSGNTIYF. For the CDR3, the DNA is TGTGCCAGCAGCCCGGGACATAACTCTGGAAACACCATATATTTT.

The CDR3 region is CASTSGYNEQFF. CDR3 nucleotides: TGCGCCAGTACTAGCGGGTACAATGAGCAGTTCTTC. The chain couples TRBV10-2 to TRBJ2-1; TRBD2 agrees at 9 bases. The CDR3 loop spans 12 amino acids. The J segment lost 4 bases and the V segment lost 9 bases, leaving 1 base of the junction unmatched. Germline V gene data show CDR1 as WSHSY and CDR2 as SAAADI.

CDR3 DNA sequence: TGTGCCAGCAGCATAGAGACACCCCTCCACTTT. It translates to CASSIETPLHF. The J gene is TRBJ1-6, the V gene TRBV21-1. TRBV21-1 is shown as a pseudogene. The CDR3 is made up of 11 amino acids.

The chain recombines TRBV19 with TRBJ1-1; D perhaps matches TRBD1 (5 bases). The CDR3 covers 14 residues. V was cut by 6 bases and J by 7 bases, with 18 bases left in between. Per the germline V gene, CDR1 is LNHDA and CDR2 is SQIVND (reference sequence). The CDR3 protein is CASSQWGVRGEAFF. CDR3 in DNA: TGTGCCAGTAGCCAATGGGGGGTAAGGGGTGAAGCTTTCTTT.

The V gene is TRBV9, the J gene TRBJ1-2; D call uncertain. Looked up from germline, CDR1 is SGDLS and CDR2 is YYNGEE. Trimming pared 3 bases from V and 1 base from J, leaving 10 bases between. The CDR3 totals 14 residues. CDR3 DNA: TGTGCCAGCAGCGCCAGACTGATTAACTATGGCTACACCTTC. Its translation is CASSARLINYGYTF.

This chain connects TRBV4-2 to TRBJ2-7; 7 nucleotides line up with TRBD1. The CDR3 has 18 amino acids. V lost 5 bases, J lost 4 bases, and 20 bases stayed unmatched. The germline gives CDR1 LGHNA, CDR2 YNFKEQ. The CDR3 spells CASSEIAFRQGWGYEQYF. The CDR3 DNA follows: TGTGCCAGCAGCGAAATAGCCTTTAGACAGGGTTGGGGATACGAGCAGTACTTC.

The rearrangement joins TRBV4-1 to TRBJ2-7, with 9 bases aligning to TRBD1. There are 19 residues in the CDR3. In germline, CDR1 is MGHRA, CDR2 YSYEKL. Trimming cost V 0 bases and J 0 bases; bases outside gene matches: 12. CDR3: CASSQEPNRGRSSSYEQYF. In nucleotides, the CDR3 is TGCGCCAGCAGCCAAGAGCCGAACAGGGGGCGATCGAGCTCCTACGAGCAGTACTTC.

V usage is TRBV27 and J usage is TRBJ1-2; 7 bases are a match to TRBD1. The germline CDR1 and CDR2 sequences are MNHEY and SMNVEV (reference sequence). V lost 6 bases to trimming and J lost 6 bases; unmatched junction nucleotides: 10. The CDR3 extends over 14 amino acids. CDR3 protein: CASRATGYPHGYTF. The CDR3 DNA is TGTGCCAGCAGAGCGACAGGGTATCCACATGGCTACACCTTC.

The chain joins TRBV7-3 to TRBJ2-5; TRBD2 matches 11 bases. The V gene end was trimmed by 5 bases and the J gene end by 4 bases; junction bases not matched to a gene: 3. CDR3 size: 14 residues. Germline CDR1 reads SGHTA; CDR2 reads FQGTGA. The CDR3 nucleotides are TGTGCCAGCAGCCCAACTAGCGGGGGAGAGACCCAGTACTTC. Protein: CASSPTSGGETQYF. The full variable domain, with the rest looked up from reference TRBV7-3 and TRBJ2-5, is GAGVSQTPSNKVTEKGKYVELRCDPISGHTALYWYRQSLGQGPEFLIYFQGTGAADDSGLPNDRFFAVRPEGSVSTLKIQRTERGDSAVYLCASSPTSGGETQYFGPGTRLLVL.

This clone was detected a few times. The CDR3 DNA is TGCAGTGCTAGGGAGCAGGGCAGCCAGCATTTT. Translation gives CSAREQGSQHF. The J gene is TRBJ1-5, the V gene TRBV20-1; TRBD1 might be the D (5 bases). Deletions cut 3 bases from V and 12 bases from J, with 12 bases between. Germline lookup yields CDR1 DFQATT and CDR2 SNEGSKA (reference sequence). The CDR3 is 11 residues long.

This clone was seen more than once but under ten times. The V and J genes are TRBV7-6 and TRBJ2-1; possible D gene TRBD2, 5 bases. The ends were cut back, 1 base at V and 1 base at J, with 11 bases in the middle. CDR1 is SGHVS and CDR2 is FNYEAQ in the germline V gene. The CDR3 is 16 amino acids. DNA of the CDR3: TGTGCCAGCAGCTTAGAGCACAGAGGGTCCTACAATGAGCAGTTCTTC. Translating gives CASSLEHRGSYNEQFF.

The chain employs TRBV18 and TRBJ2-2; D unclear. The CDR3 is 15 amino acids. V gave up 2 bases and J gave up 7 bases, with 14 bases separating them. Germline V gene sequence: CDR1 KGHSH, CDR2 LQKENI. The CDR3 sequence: CASSPLTEVNGELFF. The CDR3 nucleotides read TGTGCCAGCTCACCATTAACAGAAGTTAACGGGGAGCTGTTTTTT.

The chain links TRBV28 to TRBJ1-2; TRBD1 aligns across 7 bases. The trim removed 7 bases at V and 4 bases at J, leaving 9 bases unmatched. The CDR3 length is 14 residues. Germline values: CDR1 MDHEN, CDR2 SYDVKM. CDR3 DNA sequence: TGTGCCAGCACGGGGCAGGGGGGACCCTATGGCTACACCTTC. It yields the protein CASTGQGGPYGYTF.

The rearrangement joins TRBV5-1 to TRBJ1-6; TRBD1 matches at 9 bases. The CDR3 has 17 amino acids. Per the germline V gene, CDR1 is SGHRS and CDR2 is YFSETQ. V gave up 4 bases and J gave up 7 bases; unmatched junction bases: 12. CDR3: CASSKFGKDRGNSPLHF. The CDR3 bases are TGCGCCAGCAGCAAGTTCGGAAAGGACAGGGGAAATTCACCCCTCCACTTT.

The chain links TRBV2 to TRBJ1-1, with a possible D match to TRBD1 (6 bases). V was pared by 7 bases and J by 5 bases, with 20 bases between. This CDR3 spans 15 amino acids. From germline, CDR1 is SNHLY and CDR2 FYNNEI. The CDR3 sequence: CASKFGGADYTEAFF. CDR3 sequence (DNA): TGTGCCAGCAAGTTTGGGGGGGCTGATTATACTGAAGCTTTCTTT.

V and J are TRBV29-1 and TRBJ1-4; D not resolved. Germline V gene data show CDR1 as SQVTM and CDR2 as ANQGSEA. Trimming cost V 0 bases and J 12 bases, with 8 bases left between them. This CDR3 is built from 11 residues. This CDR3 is CSVEDRRELFF. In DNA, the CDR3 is TGCAGCGTTGAAGATCGGAGGGAACTGTTTTTT.

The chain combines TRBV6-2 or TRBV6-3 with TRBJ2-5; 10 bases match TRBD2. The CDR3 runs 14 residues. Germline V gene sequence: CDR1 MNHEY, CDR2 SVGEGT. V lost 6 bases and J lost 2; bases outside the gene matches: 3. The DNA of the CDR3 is TGTGCCAGCAGCGGTAGCGGGGGGCAAGAGACCCAGTACTTC. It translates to CASSGSGGQETQYF.

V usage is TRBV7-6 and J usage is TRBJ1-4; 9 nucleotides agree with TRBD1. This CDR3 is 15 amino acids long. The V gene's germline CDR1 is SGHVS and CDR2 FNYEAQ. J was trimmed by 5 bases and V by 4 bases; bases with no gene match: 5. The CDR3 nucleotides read TGTGCCAGCAGCTGGGGGGACAGGGTAAATGAAAAACTGTTTTTT. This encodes CASSWGDRVNEKLFF.

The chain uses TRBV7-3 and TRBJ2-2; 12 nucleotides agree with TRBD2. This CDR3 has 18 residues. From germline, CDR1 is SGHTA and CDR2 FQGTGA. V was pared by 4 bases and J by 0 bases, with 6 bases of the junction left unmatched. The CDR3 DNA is TGTGCCAGCAGCTCGCCCACTAGCGGGGGGTCGAACACCGGGGAGCTGTTTTTT. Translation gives CASSSPTSGGSNTGELFF. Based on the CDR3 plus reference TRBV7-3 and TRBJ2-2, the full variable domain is GAGVSQTPSNKVTEKGKYVELRCDPISGHTALYWYRQSLGQGPEFLIYFQGTGAADDSGLPNDRFFAVRPEGSVSTLKIQRTERGDSAVYLCASSSPTSGGSNTGELFFGEGSRLTVL.

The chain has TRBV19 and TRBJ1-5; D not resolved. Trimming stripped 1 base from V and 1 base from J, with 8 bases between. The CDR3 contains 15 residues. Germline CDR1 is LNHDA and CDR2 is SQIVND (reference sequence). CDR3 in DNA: TGTGCCAGTAGTATAGTCGGTCTGAGCAATCAGCCCCAGCATTTT. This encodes CASSIVGLSNQPQHF.